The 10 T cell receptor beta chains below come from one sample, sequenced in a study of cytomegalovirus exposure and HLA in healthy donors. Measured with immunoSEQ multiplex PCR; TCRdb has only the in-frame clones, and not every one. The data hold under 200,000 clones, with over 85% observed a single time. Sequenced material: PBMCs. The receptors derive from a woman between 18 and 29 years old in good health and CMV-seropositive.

The CDR3 DNA reads as TGTGCCAGCAGCTTGCAGGGGCGAGAGACCCAGTACTTC. Residues: CASSLQGRETQYF. The J gene is TRBJ2-5, the V gene TRBV5-6; maybe TRBD1 (6 bases). Trimming took 1 base from V and 4 from J, leaving 8 bases between them. Looked up from germline, CDR1 is SGHDT and CDR2 is YYEEEE. This CDR3 is built from 13 residues.

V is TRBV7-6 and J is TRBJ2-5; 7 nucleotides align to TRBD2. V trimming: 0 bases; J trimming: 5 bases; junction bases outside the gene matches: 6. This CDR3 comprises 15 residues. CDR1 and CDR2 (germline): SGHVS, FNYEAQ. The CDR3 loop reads CASSLAPAGVETQYF. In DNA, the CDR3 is TGTGCCAGCAGCTTAGCCCCCGCGGGAGTGGAGACCCAGTACTTC.

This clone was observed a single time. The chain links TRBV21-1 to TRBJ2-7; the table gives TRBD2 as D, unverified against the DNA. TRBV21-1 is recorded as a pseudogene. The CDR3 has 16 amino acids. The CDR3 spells CASSKSLSGSSYEQYF. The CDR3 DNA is TGTGCCAGCAGCAAAAGCCTCAGCGGGAGCTCCTACGAGCAGTACTTC.

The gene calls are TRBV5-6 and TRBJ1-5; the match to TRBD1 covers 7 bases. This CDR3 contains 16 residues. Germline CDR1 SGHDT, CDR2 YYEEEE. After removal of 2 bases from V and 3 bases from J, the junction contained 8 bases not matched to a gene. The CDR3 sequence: CASSFWTGAYNQPQHF. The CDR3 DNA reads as TGTGCCAGCAGCTTTTGGACAGGTGCTTACAATCAGCCCCAGCATTTT.

The CDR3 DNA follows: TGTGCCAGTACCACAACAGGGGTGAAAGCTTTCTTT. It translates to CASTTTGVKAFF. The J gene is TRBJ1-1, the V gene TRBV19; 7 bases line up with TRBD1. This CDR3 is 12 amino acids long. Germline values: CDR1 LNHDA, CDR2 SQIVND (reference sequence). The V gene end was trimmed by 7 bases and the J gene end by 9 bases; junction bases not matched to a gene: 8.

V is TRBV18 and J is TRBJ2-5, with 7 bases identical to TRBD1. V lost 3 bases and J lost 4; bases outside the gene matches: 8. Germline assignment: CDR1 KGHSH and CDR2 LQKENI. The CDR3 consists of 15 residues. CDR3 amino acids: CASSPIGGMGETQYF. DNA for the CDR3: TGTGCCAGCTCACCGATAGGGGGCATGGGAGAGACCCAGTACTTC.

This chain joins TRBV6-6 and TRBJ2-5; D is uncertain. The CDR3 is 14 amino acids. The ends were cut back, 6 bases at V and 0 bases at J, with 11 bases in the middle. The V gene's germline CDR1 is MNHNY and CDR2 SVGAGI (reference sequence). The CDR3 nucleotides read TGTGCCAGCAGCCTCGTTTTGTACCAAGAGACCCAGTACTTC. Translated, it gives CASSLVLYQETQYF.

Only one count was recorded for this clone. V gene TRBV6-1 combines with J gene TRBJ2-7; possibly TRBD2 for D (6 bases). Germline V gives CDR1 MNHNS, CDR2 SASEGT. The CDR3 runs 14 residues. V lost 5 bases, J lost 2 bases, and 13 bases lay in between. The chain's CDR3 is CASSPYSGAYEQYF. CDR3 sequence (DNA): TGTGCCAGCAGTCCCTATAGCGGCGCCTACGAGCAGTACTTC.

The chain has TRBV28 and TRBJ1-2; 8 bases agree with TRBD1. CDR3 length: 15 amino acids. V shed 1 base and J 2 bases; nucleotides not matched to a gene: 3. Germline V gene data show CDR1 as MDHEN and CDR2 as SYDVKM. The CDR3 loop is CASSLSGQGNYGYTF. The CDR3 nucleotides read TGTGCCAGCAGTTTATCCGGACAGGGCAACTATGGCTACACCTTC.

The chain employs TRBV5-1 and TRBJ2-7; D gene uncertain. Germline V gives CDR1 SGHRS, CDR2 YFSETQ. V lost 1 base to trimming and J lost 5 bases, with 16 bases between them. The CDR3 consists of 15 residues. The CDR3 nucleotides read TGCGCCAGCAGCTTGCAACGGATGGGCCCTGACGAGCAGTACTTC. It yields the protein CASSLQRMGPDEQYF.